This is a list of T cell receptor beta chains from one sample in a study of cytomegalovirus exposure and HLA in healthy donors. Method: immunoSEQ multiplex PCR; TCRdb's copy keeps in-frame clones and lacks some. Of approximately 170,000 clones listed, less than 80% were seen once; the top ten hold 0.65% to 0.95%. Material: PBMCs. All receptors come from a female donor in good health and CMV-seronegative. CDR3s include the opening cysteine and the closing phenylalanine or tryptophan. The order of the fields is J gene, clone size, D gene, V gene, CDR3 protein, CDR3 DNA. A D gene is named only where the DNA matches it firmly. Clone size is stated in some rows and not others, as once, few, many or a class when expanded.

>TRBJ1-2|.|.|TRBV10-3
CAISVGDTVGGYTF
TGTGCCATCAGTGTAGGGGACACCGTAGGAGGCTACACCTTC
>TRBJ1-3|.|.|TRBV14
CASSQTGRTSSGNTIYF
TGTGCCAGCAGCCAAACAGGACGGACGAGCTCTGGAAACACCATATATTTT
>TRBJ1-1|.|.|TRBV6-1
CASSWGQNTEAFF
TGTGCCAGCAGTTGGGGACAGAACACTGAAGCTTTCTTT
>TRBJ2-1|.|.|TRBV18
CASSPPNLQGRNEQFF
TGTGCCAGCTCACCACCGAATCTTCAGGGGCGAAATGAGCAGTTCTTC
>TRBJ2-7|.|.|TRBV18
CASSPANEQYF
TGTGCCAGCTCACCAGCGAACGAGCAGTACTTC
>TRBJ1-3|once|TRBD1|TRBV19
CASSATGTASLGNTIYF
TGTGCCAGTAGCGCTACCGGGACAGCAAGTCTAGGAAACACCATATATTTT
>TRBJ1-1|.|.|TRBV2
CASNLEQPNTEAFF
TGTGCCAGCAATCTGGAACAGCCGAACACTGAAGCTTTCTTT
>TRBJ1-1|once|.|TRBV9
CASSVGGGSMNTEAFF
TGTGCCAGCAGCGTAGGCGGCGGAAGCATGAACACTGAAGCTTTCTTT
>TRBJ2-3|.|.|TRBV7-9
CASSRRGTTDTQYF
TGTGCCAGCAGCCGGCGGGGCACGACAGATACGCAGTATTTT
>TRBJ1-3|few|TRBD1|TRBV11-2
CASSLDTTGMMHTIYF
TGTGCCAGCAGCTTAGATACGACAGGGATGATGCACACCATATATTTT
>TRBJ1-6|.|.|TRBV25-1
CASRRGHSNLYNSPLHF
TGTGCCAGCAGGAGAGGGCATTCGAACCTCTATAATTCACCCCTCCACTTT
>TRBJ2-3|.|TRBD2|TRBV11-3
CASSRTSGASTDTQYF
TGTGCCAGCAGCAGGACTAGCGGGGCTAGCACAGATACGCAGTATTTT
>TRBJ1-2|.|.|TRBV19
CASSGTVTNYGYTF
TGTGCCAGTAGTGGTACAGTTACTAACTATGGCTACACCTTC
>TRBJ2-3|.|TRBD2|TRBV7-3
CASSPGAGTDTQYF
TGTGCCAGCAGCCCCGGAGCGGGGACGGATACGCAGTATTTT
>TRBJ1-2|.|.|TRBV4-3
CASSQGSHSPLGGYTF
TGCGCCAGCAGCCAAGGTAGTCACAGTCCTTTAGGTGGCTACACCTTC
>TRBJ1-6|.|.|TRBV18
CASSQGEVSPLHF
TGTGCCAGCTCGCAGGGTGAGGTTTCACCCCTCCACTTT
>TRBJ2-2|.|TRBD1|TRBV19
CASSTRQGFTDGELFF
TGTGCCAGTAGTACACGACAGGGTTTCACGGACGGGGAGCTGTTTTTT
>TRBJ2-7|few|TRBD1|TRBV30
CAWGQGPYEQYF
TGTGCCTGGGGACAGGGACCCTACGAGCAGTACTTC
>TRBJ2-7|.|.|TRBV9
CASWPRQYF
TGTGCCAGCTGGCCAAGGCAGTACTTC
>TRBJ2-7|once|.|TRBV9
CASSVGSGPYEQYF
TGTGCCAGCAGCGTAGGTAGCGGCCCCTACGAGCAGTACTTC
>TRBJ1-4|.|TRBD1|TRBV28
CASSRRGMGEKLFF
TGTGCCAGCAGCCGCAGGGGGATGGGGGAAAAACTGTTTTTT
>TRBJ1-4|.|.|TRBV19
CASSPRAGSNEKLFF
TGTGCCAGTAGTCCCCGTGCGGGGTCTAATGAAAAACTGTTTTTT
>TRBJ2-2|few|.|TRBV19
CASSPAAVNGELFF
TGTGCCAGTAGTCCCGCAGCGGTTAACGGGGAGCTGTTTTTT
>TRBJ2-1|.|TRBD1|TRBV12-5
CASPSTGDYNEQFF
TGTGCTAGTCCCTCTACAGGGGATTACAATGAGCAGTTCTTC
>TRBJ2-5|.|.|TRBV15
CATSNHGQETQYF
TGTGCCACCAGCAACCACGGCCAAGAGACCCAGTACTTC
>TRBJ2-1|.|TRBD2|TRBV6-6
CASSYSSPGGPNEQFF
TGTGCCAGCAGTTACTCGAGTCCGGGAGGGCCCAATGAGCAGTTCTTC
>TRBJ1-1|.|TRBD1|TRBV28
CASRMYRGGTEAFF
TGTGCCAGCAGGATGTACAGGGGAGGCACTGAAGCTTTCTTT
>TRBJ2-7|.|.|TRBV7-6
CASSLEGGPGHYEQYF
TGTGCCAGCAGCTTAGAGGGGGGGCCAGGGCACTACGAGCAGTACTTC
>TRBJ2-5|few|TRBD1|TRBV9
CASSAQIQGQQETQYF
TGTGCCAGCAGCGCCCAAATACAGGGACAGCAAGAGACCCAGTACTTC
>TRBJ2-6|.|.|TRBV4-3
CASSRAGFSGANGLTF
TGCGCCAGCAGTCGTGCAGGGTTCTCTGGGGCCAACGGCCTGACTTTC
>TRBJ1-4|.|TRBD1|TRBV7-9
CASSPTGATNEKLFF
TGTGCCAGCAGCCCTACAGGGGCAACTAATGAAAAACTGTTTTTT
>TRBJ2-5|.|.|TRBV5-1
CASSSPGTQGQTQYF
TGCGCCAGCAGCTCTCCCGGGACTCAAGGCCAGACCCAGTACTTC
>TRBJ2-4|.|TRBD2|TRBV2
CASSEAQSGLGGLLAKNSQYF
TGTGCCAGCAGTGAAGCGCAATCGGGACTAGGCGGCCTTCTAGCCAAAAACAGTCAGTACTTC
>TRBJ2-5|.|TRBD1|TRBV5-4
CASSTGQRETQYF
TGTGCCAGCAGCACGGGACAGAGAGAGACCCAGTACTTC
>TRBJ1-2|.|TRBD1|TRBV28
CASSRQGRGYTF
TGTGCCAGCAGTCGACAGGGGCGAGGCTACACCTTC